These 27 T cell receptor beta chains originate from one sample sequenced in a study of CD8+CD57+ T cells in acquired aplastic anemia. CDR3 and TCR beta VDJ profiling relied on genomic DNA as the template. In TCRdb, the reads were re-called with MiXCR into one record per CDR3 protein. Among some 42,000 distinct CDR3 sequences listed, approximately 71% were seen once. The sample consisted of sorted CD4+, CD8+, or CD8+CD57+ T cells (not recorded which) from PBMCs. These receptors all stem from a human donor in good health, serving as a control.

Comment on this clonotype: One end of the junction is discordant with germline, which a read error may explain. This chain links TRBV3-1 with TRBJ2-1; 7 bases match TRBD1. The germline V gene has CDR1 LGHDT and CDR2 YNNKEL (reference sequence). This CDR3 contains 18 residues. The CDR3 is CASSQVISRDSPYNEQLF. The CDR3 DNA reads TGTGCCAGCAGCCAAGTTATAAGCCGGGACAGCCCCTACAATGAGCAGCTCTTC.

The J gene is TRBJ2-7, the V gene TRBV2, with TRBD1 matching over 8 bases. V shed 5 bases and J 2 bases; nucleotides not matched to a gene: 5. From germline, CDR1 is SNHLY and CDR2 FYNNEI. CDR3 length: 14 amino acids. In nucleotides, the CDR3 is TGTGCCAGCAGTTCGGACAGGGACACCTACGAGCAGTACTTC. This encodes CASSSDRDTYEQYF.

The gene calls are TRBV20-1 and TRBJ2-5, with TRBD2 as a possible D gene (6 bases). The CDR3 consists of 14 residues. V gave up 2 bases and J gave up 5 bases, with 15 bases separating them. CDR1 and CDR2 (germline): DFQATT, SNEGSKA (reference sequence). The CDR3 DNA is TGCAGTGCTAGATCCGCGGGACCGGGGGAGACCCAGTACTTC. It codes for CSARSAGPGETQYF.

The gene calls are TRBV10-3 and TRBJ1-1, with D maybe TRBD1 (6 bases). Germline V gives CDR1 ENHRY, CDR2 SYGVKD. Deletions cut 3 bases from V and 5 bases from J, with 13 bases between. CDR3 length: 14 residues. The CDR3 coding sequence is TGTGCCATCAGTGAAAGGGGGAGGCGGACTGAAGCTTTCTTT. This codes for CAISERGRRTEAFF.

This clonotype showed up many times. The chain is built from TRBV20-1 and TRBJ1-2; D is perhaps TRBD1 (5 bases). The CDR3 covers 19 residues. Germline CDR1 and CDR2: DFQATT and SNEGSKA (reference sequence). Trimming removed 0 bases from V and 4 bases from J, with 27 bases in between. CDR3 in amino acids: CSARDILTVSMGTSYGYTF. The DNA of the CDR3 is TGCAGTGCTAGAGATATACTAACCGTATCGATGGGGACCTCCTATGGCTACACCTTC.

This chain links TRBV10-3 with TRBJ2-5, with a weak D call TRBD2 (6 bases). The CDR3 has 17 residues. CDR1 is ENHRY, CDR2 SYGVKD, per germline. V lost 1 base and J lost 2, with 17 bases in between. CDR3 in amino acids: CAISEWYPEGGQETQYF. CDR3 nucleotides: TGTGCCATCAGTGAGTGGTATCCGGAGGGCGGGCAAGAGACCCAGTACTTC.

CDR3 region: CASSPGTDLAAYTEAFF. The DNA for the CDR3 is TGTGCCAGCAGCCCCGGGACGGATCTGGCGGCGTACACTGAAGCTTTCTTT. The V and J genes are TRBV4-2 and TRBJ1-1; the D gene is possibly TRBD1 (5 bases). CDR3 length: 17 residues. Trimming removed 4 bases at V and 3 bases at J, with 21 bases between. Germline-derived CDR1 and CDR2 are LGHNA and YNFKEQ.

This clonotype was detected once. This chain joins TRBV19 and TRBJ2-5; the match to TRBD1 covers 12 bases. J gave up 5 bases and V 5 bases, and 15 bases lay outside the gene matches. The CDR3 sequence is 18 residues long. Germline values: CDR1 LNHDA, CDR2 SQIVND (reference sequence). The CDR3 DNA is TGTGCCAGTAGTGTTGGGACAGGGGGCCGTTTTCCATGGGAGACCCAGTACTTC. Encoded protein: CASSVGTGGRFPWETQYF.

This clonotype was observed many times. The V and J genes are TRBV6-1 and TRBJ2-3, with 7 bases fitting TRBD1. Germline CDR1 reads MNHNS; CDR2 reads SASEGT. The CDR3 length is 15 residues. Trimming cost V 2 bases and J 2 bases; bases outside gene matches: 4. CDR3 amino acids: CASSETGQFTDTQYF. The CDR3 DNA is TGTGCCAGCAGTGAAACGGGACAGTTCACAGATACGCAGTATTTT.

The chain carries TRBV24-1 and TRBJ2-5; D may be TRBD1 (6 bases). Germline CDR1 and CDR2: KGHDR and SFDVKD. The CDR3 covers 13 residues. V lost 7 bases to trimming and J lost 1 base, with 9 bases between them. The CDR3 bases are TGTGCCACCAGGGACAGATTCCAAGAGACCCAGTACTTC. Translated: CATRDRFQETQYF.

The gene calls are TRBV29-1 and TRBJ1-2; D is undetermined. The V gene's germline CDR1 is SQVTM and CDR2 ANQGSEA. V was shortened by 2 bases and J by 7 bases, with 14 bases between the two germline ends. The length of the CDR3 is 13 residues. The CDR3 bases are TGCAGCGTTGAAAAGAGCCTAATGGGTGGCTACACCTTC. It encodes CSVEKSLMGGYTF.

Concerning this clonotype itself: A much larger clone lies one base from this, so it may be a read error. The chain combines TRBV3-1 with TRBJ2-5; TRBD2 agrees at 13 bases. There are 18 residues in the CDR3. V dropped 3 bases and J dropped 2; count of bases not matched to a gene: 9. CDR1 and CDR2 from the germline V gene are LGHDT and YNNKEL (reference sequence). DNA for the CDR3: TGTGCCAGCAGCCACCGGACTAGCGGGGGCACTACGCAAGAGACCCAGTACTTC. This translates into CASSHRTSGGTTQETQYF.

The rearrangement links TRBV2 to TRBJ1-6; TRBD1 matches at 8 bases. This CDR3 has 14 amino acids. Trimming removed 8 bases from V and 7 bases from J; junction bases left unmatched: 7. Per the germline V gene, CDR1 is SNHLY and CDR2 is FYNNEI. In nucleotides, the CDR3 is TGTGCCAGCCGGTCCGGGACAGGCAATTCACCCCTCCACTTT. Translation gives CASRSGTGNSPLHF.

This clonotype came up a few times. V usage is TRBV20-1 and J usage is TRBJ1-5, with 10 positions matching TRBD1. Losses at the gene ends were 1 base for V and 6 bases for J; bases not matched to a gene: 3. This CDR3 region has 14 residues. The germline V gene encodes CDR1 DFQATT and CDR2 SNEGSKA (reference sequence). In DNA, the CDR3 is TGCAGTGCTAGAGCCGGGACAGGGGTTCAGCCCCAGCATTTT. Its translation is CSARAGTGVQPQHF.

This chain connects TRBV2 to TRBJ2-6, with D perhaps matching TRBD1 (5 bases). Germline values: CDR1 SNHLY, CDR2 FYNNEI. The CDR3 extends over 15 amino acids. The ends were cut back, 5 bases at V and 0 bases at J, with 8 bases in the middle. CDR3 DNA sequence: TGTGCCAGCAGTTCCGACAGCTCTGGGGCCAACGTCCTGACTTTC. Translated: CASSSDSSGANVLTF.

The rearrangement links TRBV19 to TRBJ2-5; 14 nucleotides align to TRBD2. CDR3 length: 16 residues. V was pared by 3 bases and J by 7 bases, with 7 bases of the junction left unmatched. Germline lookup yields CDR1 LNHDA and CDR2 SQIVND (reference sequence). The DNA for the CDR3 is TGTGCCAGTAGTATGGGCCTCGGGACTAGCGGGGGGACCCAGTACTTC. It encodes CASSMGLGTSGGTQYF.

The V call is TRBV29-1, the J call TRBJ1-2; no definite D call. The germline V gene encodes CDR1 SQVTM and CDR2 ANQGSEA. This CDR3 region has 13 residues. V dropped 3 bases and J dropped 0 bases, with 8 bases sitting between them. The CDR3 bases are TGCAGCGTTGACATTCCCACTAACTATGGCTACACCTTC. Amino acid sequence: CSVDIPTNYGYTF.

This clonotype was detected only once. The chain employs TRBV9 and TRBJ2-7, with 8 positions matching TRBD1. CDR1 and CDR2 (germline): SGDLS, YYNGEE. With V trimmed by 3 bases and J by 3 bases, 11 bases remained unmatched. The CDR3 consists of 16 residues. The CDR3 is CASSAQDAGGSYEQYF. CDR3 bases: TGTGCCAGCAGCGCCCAAGACGCAGGGGGCAGCTACGAGCAGTACTTC. Full variable domain (remainder filled in from reference TRBV9 and TRBJ2-7): DSGVTQTPKHLITATGQRVTLRCSPRSGDLSVYWYQQSLDQGLQFLIQYYNGEERAKGNILERFSAQQFPDLHSELNLSSLELGDSALYFCASSAQDAGGSYEQYFGPGTRLTVT.

This clonotype is medium-sized by share. This sequence joins TRBV7-9 and TRBJ2-7; 11 bases line up with TRBD2. The ends lost 1 base at V and 2 bases at J; junction bases unmatched: 1. CDR1 is SEHNR and CDR2 is FQNEAQ in the germline V gene (reference sequence). This CDR3 is 15 amino acids long. The DNA for the CDR3 is TGTGCCAGCAGCTTAGTGACTAGCGGGGCCTACGAGCAGTACTTC. Translating it yields CASSLVTSGAYEQYF.

This clonotype has a count of ten or more. The chain carries TRBV4-1 and TRBJ1-4; a weak D match, TRBD1 (5 bases). The CDR3 sequence is 16 residues long. Germline V gives CDR1 MGHRA, CDR2 YSYEKL. Trimming took 1 base from V and 1 from J, leaving 10 bases between them. CDR3 in DNA: TGCGCCAGCAGCCAAGGTCAGAGGGGAACTAATGAAAAACTGTTTTTT. This gives the protein CASSQGQRGTNEKLFF.

This chain joins TRBV10-3 and TRBJ2-2; no definite D call. V gave up 4 bases and J gave up 5 bases, with 14 bases separating them. The CDR3 extends over 15 amino acids. In germline, CDR1 is ENHRY, CDR2 SYGVKD. The DNA for the CDR3 is TGTGCCATCAGTGCTAAGAGCTCGGGTACCGGGGAGCTGTTTTTT. Translated, it gives CAISAKSSGTGELFF.

This clonotype was seen once. The CDR3 DNA reads as TGTGCCAGCAGTGCTAACCTGGTAGAGCCCCAGCATTTT. Its translation is CASSANLVEPQHF. The V and J genes are TRBV2 and TRBJ1-5; no firm D call. Deletions cut 4 bases from V and 8 bases from J, with 12 bases between. This CDR3 spans 13 amino acids. Per germline, CDR1 SNHLY and CDR2 FYNNEI.

This chain links TRBV6-5 with TRBJ1-2, with D unresolved. This CDR3 has 15 amino acids. V lost 4 bases and J lost 2, with 14 bases in between. Germline lookup yields CDR1 MNHEY and CDR2 SVGAGI. For the CDR3, the DNA is TGTGCCAGCAGTTTTAGAGTGACGGGAAACTATGGCTACACCTTC. The encoded protein is CASSFRVTGNYGYTF.

This clonotype was seen repeatedly, ten times or more. The V call is TRBV4-1, the J call TRBJ1-5; D is ambiguous. With 1 base removed from V and 2 bases from J, the gap between germline ends came to 12 bases. The CDR3 has 16 amino acids. In germline, CDR1 is MGHRA, CDR2 YSYEKL. This chain's CDR3 is CASSQAGRVGNQPQHF. The CDR3 DNA reads TGCGCCAGCAGCCAAGCCGGGAGGGTCGGCAATCAGCCCCAGCATTTT.

The chain links TRBV6-4 to TRBJ2-3, with a weak D call TRBD1 (5 bases). The CDR3 covers 16 residues. CDR1 MRHNA and CDR2 SNTAGT come from the germline V gene. Trimming pared 2 bases from V and 1 base from J, leaving 13 bases between. CDR3 coding DNA: TGTGCCAGCAGTGACGCCAGGGATGGGGGCACAGATACGCAGTATTTT. Translating gives CASSDARDGGTDTQYF.

The chain's CDR3 is CASSQDRGSYEQYF. The CDR3 DNA sequence: TGCGCCAGCAGCCAGGACAGGGGCTCCTACGAGCAGTACTTC. This chain connects TRBV4-1 to TRBJ2-7; 9 positions match TRBD1. Germline V gene lookup returns CDR1 MGHRA and CDR2 YSYEKL. After removal of 3 bases from V and 0 bases from J, the junction contained 0 bases not matched to a gene. This CDR3 is 14 amino acids long.

This clonotype has ten or more counts. This CDR3 is CASSYAESGGTYNEQFF. DNA of the CDR3: TGTGCCAGCAGTTACGCTGAATCGGGGGGCACCTACAATGAGCAGTTCTTC. The rearrangement joins TRBV6-2 or TRBV6-3 to TRBJ2-1; TRBD2 might be the D (7 bases). Trimming took off 2 bases at V and 2 bases at J, with 16 bases between the two ends. The V gene's germline CDR1 is MNHEY and CDR2 SVGEGT. This CDR3 has 17 amino acids.